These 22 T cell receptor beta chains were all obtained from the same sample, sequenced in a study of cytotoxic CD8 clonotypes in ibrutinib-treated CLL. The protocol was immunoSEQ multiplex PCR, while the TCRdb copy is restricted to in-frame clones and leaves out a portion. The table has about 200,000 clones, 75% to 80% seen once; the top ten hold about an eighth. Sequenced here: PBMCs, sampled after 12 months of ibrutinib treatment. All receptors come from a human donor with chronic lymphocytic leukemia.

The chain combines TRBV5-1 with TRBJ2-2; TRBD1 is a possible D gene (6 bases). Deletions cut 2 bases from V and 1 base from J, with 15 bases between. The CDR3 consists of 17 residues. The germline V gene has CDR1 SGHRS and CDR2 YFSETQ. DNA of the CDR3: TGCGCCAGCAGCTTACGACGGACAGATGTGAACACCGGGGAGCTGTTTTTT. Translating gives CASSLRRTDVNTGELFF. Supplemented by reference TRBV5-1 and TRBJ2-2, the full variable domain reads KAGVTQTPRYLIKTRGQQVTLSCSPISGHRSVSWYQQTPGQGLQFLFEYFSETQRNKGNFPGRFSGRQFSNSRSEMNVSTLELGDSALYLCASSLRRTDVNTGELFFGEGSRLTVL.

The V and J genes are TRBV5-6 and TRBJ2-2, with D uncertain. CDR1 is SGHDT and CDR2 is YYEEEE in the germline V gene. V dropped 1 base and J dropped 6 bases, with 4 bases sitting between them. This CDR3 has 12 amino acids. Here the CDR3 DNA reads TGTGCCAGCAGCTTGAGCCCCGGGGAGCTGTTTTTT. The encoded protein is CASSLSPGELFF.

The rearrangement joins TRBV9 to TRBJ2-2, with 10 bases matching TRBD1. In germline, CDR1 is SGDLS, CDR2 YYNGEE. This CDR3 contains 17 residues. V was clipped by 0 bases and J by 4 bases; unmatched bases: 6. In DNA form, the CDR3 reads TGTGCCAGCAGCGTAGCTATCGGGGACAGGGGCACCGGGGAGCTGTTTTTT. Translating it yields CASSVAIGDRGTGELFF.

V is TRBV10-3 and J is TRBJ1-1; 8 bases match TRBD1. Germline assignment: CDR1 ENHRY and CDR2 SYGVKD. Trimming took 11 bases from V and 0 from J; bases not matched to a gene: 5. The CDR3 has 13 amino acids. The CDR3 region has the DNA TGTGCCGCCAGGACAGGGTTGAACACTGAAGCTTTCTTT. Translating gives CAARTGLNTEAFF.

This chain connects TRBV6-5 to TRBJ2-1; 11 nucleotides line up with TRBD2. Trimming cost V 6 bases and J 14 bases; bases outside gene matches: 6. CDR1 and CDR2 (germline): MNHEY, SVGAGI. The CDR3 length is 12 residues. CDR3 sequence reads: CASRWTSGQEFF. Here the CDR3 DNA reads TGTGCCAGCAGATGGACTAGCGGGCAAGAGTTCTTC.

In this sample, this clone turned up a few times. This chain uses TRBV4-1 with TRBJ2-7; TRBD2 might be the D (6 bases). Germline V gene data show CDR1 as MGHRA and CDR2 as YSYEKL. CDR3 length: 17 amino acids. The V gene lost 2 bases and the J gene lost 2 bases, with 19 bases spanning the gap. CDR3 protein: CASSQFPTGSGAYEQYF. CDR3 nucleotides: TGCGCCAGCAGCCAATTTCCCACGGGTAGCGGCGCCTACGAGCAGTACTTC.

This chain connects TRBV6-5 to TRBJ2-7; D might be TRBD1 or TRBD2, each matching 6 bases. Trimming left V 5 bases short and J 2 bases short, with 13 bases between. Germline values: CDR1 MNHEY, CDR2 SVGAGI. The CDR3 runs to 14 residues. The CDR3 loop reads CASSVAGTTYEQYF. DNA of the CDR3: TGTGCCAGCAGTGTTGCGGGGACAACCTACGAGCAGTACTTC.

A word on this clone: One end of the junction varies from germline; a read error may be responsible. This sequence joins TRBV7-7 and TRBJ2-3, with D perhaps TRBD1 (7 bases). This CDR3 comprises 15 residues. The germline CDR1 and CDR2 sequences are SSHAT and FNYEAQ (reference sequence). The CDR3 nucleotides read TGTGCTAGCAGCCAGGGGGGATCTCGCACAGATACGCAGTATTTT. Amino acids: CASSQGGSRTDTQYF.

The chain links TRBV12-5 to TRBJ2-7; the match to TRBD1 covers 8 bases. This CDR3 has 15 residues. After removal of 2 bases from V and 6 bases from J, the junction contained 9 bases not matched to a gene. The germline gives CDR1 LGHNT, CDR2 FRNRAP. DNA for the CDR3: TGTGCTAGTGGTTTGTGGCAGGGACAGGCGGTCGAGCAGTACTTC. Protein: CASGLWQGQAVEQYF.

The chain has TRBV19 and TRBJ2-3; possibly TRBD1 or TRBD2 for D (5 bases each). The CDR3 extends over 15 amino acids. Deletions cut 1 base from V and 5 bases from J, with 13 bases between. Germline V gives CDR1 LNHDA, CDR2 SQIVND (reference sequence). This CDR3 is CASSIGGGPGDTQYF. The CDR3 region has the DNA TGTGCCAGTAGTATAGGGGGCGGGCCGGGAGATACGCAGTATTTT.

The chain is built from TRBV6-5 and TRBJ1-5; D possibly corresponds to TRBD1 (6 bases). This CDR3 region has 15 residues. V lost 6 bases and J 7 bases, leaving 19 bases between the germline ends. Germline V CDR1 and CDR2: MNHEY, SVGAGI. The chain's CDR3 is CASRATGGAGQPQHF. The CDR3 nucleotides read TGTGCCAGCAGAGCAACGGGGGGCGCGGGACAGCCCCAGCATTTT.

CDR3 in amino acids: CASSLAGDTSRANVLTF. Here the CDR3 DNA reads TGTGCCAGCAGCTTAGCGGGGGATACCTCGCGGGCCAACGTCCTGACTTTC. The chain links TRBV7-8 to TRBJ2-6; D possibly uses TRBD1 or TRBD2 (5 bases each). V lost 0 bases, J lost 5 bases, and 14 bases lay in between. This CDR3 comprises 17 residues. The germline CDR1 and CDR2 sequences are SGHVS and FQNEAQ.

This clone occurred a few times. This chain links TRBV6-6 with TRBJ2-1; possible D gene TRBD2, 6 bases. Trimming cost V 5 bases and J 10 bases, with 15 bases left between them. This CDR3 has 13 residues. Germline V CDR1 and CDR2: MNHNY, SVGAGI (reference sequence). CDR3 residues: CASSDLRGLEQFF. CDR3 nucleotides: TGTGCCAGCAGTGACCTACGGGGGTTGGAGCAGTTCTTC.

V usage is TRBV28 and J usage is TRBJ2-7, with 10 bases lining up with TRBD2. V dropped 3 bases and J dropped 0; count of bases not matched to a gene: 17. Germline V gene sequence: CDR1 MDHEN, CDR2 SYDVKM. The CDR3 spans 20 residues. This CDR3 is CASSFRSSQSGRGGSYEQYF. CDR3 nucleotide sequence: TGTGCCAGCAGTTTCCGCTCGTCCCAAAGCGGGAGGGGTGGCTCCTACGAGCAGTACTTC. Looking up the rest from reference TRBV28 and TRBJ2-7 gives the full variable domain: DVKVTQSSRYLVKRTGEKVFLECVQDMDHENMFWYRQDPGLGLRLIYFSYDVKMKEKGDIPEGYSVSREKKERFSLILESASTNQTSMYLCASSFRSSQSGRGGSYEQYFGPGTRLTVT.

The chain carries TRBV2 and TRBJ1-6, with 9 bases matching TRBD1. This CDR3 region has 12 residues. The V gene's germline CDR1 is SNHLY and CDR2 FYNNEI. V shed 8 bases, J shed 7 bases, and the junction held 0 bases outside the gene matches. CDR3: CASGTGNSPLHF. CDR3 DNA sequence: TGTGCCAGCGGGACAGGGAATTCACCCCTCCACTTT.

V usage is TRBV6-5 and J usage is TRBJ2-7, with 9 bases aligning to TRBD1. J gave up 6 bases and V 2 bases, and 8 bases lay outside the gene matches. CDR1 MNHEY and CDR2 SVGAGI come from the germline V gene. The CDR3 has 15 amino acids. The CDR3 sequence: CASSYQQGAFLEQYF. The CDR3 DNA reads TGTGCCAGCAGTTACCAACAGGGGGCCTTCCTCGAGCAGTACTTC.

CDR3 in DNA: TGTGCTAGTGGTTTGGTAGAGGGCGGGGAGCTGTTTTTT. Residues: CASGLVEGGELFF. This chain connects TRBV12-5 to TRBJ2-2; a weak D match, TRBD2 (5 bases). This CDR3 is built from 13 residues. Germline-derived CDR1 and CDR2 are LGHNT and FRNRAP. V dropped 0 bases and J dropped 7 bases, with 6 bases sitting between them. The entire variable domain, with the rest obtained from reference TRBV12-5 and TRBJ2-2, is as follows: DARVTQTPRHKVTEMGQEVTMRCQPILGHNTVFWYRQTMMQGLELLAYFRNRAPLDDSGMPKDRFSAEMPDATLATLKIQPSEPRDSAVYFCASGLVEGGELFFGEGSRLTVL.

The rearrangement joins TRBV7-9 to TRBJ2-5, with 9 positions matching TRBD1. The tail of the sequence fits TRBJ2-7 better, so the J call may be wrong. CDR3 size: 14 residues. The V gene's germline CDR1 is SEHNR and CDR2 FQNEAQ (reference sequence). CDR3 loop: CASSNYRGLHEQYF. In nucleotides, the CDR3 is TGTGCCAGCAGTAATTACAGGGGGCTCCACGAGCAGTACTTC.

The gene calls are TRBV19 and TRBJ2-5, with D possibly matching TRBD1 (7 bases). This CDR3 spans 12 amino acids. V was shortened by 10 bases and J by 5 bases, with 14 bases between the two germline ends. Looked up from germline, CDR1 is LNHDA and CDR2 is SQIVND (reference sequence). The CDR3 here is CATNQGGETQYF. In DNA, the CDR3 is TGTGCCACCAACCAGGGGGGCGAGACCCAGTACTTC.

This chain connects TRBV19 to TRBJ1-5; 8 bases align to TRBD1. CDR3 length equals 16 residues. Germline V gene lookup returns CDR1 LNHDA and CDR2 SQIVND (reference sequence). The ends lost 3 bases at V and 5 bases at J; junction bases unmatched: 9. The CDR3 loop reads CASSMNGRTGYQPQHF. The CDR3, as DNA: TGTGCCAGTAGTATGAATGGCCGGACAGGGTATCAGCCCCAGCATTTT.

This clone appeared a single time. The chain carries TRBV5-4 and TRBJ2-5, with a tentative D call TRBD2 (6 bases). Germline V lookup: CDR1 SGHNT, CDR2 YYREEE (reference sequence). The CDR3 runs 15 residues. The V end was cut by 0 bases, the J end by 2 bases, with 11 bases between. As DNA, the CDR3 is TGTGCCAGCAGCTTGGCATGGGACTTACAAGAGACCCAGTACTTC. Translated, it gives CASSLAWDLQETQYF.

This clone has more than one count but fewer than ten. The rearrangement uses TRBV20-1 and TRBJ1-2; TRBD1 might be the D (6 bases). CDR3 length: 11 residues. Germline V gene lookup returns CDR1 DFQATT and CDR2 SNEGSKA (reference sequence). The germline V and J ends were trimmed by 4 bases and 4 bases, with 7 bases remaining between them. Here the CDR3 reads CSATGVYGYTF. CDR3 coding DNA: TGCAGTGCTACAGGGGTCTATGGCTACACCTTC.